These 7 T cell receptor beta chains came from one sample sequenced in a study of T cell responses to AZD1222 COVID-19 vaccine. TCRdb's table, derived via immunoSEQ multiplex PCR, lists solely in-frame clones and lacks some. The profile shows 100,000 to 150,000 clones, approximately 90% of them singletons. The sequences come from peripheral blood, collected on day 0 of AZD1222 vaccination. These receptors originate from an adult in good health.

This sequence joins TRBV7-8 and TRBJ2-1; D not resolved. V was clipped by 4 bases and J by 1 base, with 14 bases between them. The germline gives CDR1 SGHVS, CDR2 FQNEAQ. The CDR3 length is 16 residues. The CDR3 nucleotides read TGTGCCAGCAGCTCCCCGACTGAGGCTTCCTACAATGAGCAGTTCTTC. Its protein product is CASSSPTEASYNEQFF.

This chain joins TRBV12-5 and TRBJ2-2; TRBD2 matches at 10 bases. The junction had 10 bases not matched to a gene; V was cut back by 8 bases and J by 1 base. The germline CDR1 and CDR2 sequences are LGHNT and FRNRAP. The CDR3 spans 17 residues. CDR3 protein: CASLKIAGGLNTGELFF. The CDR3 DNA reads TGTGCTAGTTTGAAGATAGCGGGGGGCCTGAACACCGGGGAGCTGTTTTTT.

The rearrangement uses TRBV5-4 and TRBJ2-2; D is possibly TRBD1 or TRBD2 (5 bases each). The CDR3 has 14 residues. Germline V gene data show CDR1 as SGHNT and CDR2 as YYREEE (reference sequence). Trimming took 2 bases from V and 6 from J, leaving 11 bases between them. CDR3 sequence: CASSLPGTAGELFF. The CDR3, as DNA: TGTGCCAGCAGCTTACCAGGGACGGCCGGGGAGCTGTTTTTT.

The CDR3 nucleotides read TGTGCCAGCAGCCCCCGGACAGGGTACCACGAGCAGTACTTC. This encodes CASSPRTGYHEQYF. V and J are TRBV3-1 (or the pseudogene TRBV3-2) and TRBJ2-7; 8 bases fit TRBD1. The CDR3 has 14 amino acids. J was trimmed by 5 bases and V by 4 bases; bases with no gene match: 7. CDR1 is LGHDT and CDR2 is YNNKEL in the germline V gene (reference sequence).

This clone was detected only a few times. The V and J genes are TRBV27 and TRBJ2-7, with D possibly being TRBD2 (5 bases). The CDR3 runs 16 residues. The germline V and J ends were trimmed by 8 bases and 5 bases, with 25 bases remaining between them. Germline CDR1 MNHEY, CDR2 SMNVEV (reference sequence). This chain's CDR3 is CASSRDPRTFPDEQYF. Here the CDR3 DNA reads TGTGCCAGCTCCCGGGATCCCCGGACTTTCCCGGACGAGCAGTACTTC.

The CDR3 loop reads CASSLSGVLNTEAFF. CDR3 DNA: TGTGCCAGCTCACTTTCGGGGGTCTTGAACACTGAAGCTTTCTTT. The V gene is TRBV18, the J gene TRBJ1-1; D might be TRBD1 (5 bases). Germline values: CDR1 KGHSH, CDR2 LQKENI. This CDR3 region has 15 residues. Trimming cost V 4 bases and J 0 bases, with 12 bases left between them.

The chain employs TRBV5-4 and TRBJ2-2, with 9 positions matching TRBD1. The CDR3 loop spans 14 amino acids. CDR1 SGHNT and CDR2 YYREEE come from the germline V gene (reference sequence). J was trimmed by 6 bases and V by 7 bases; bases with no gene match: 7. The CDR3 DNA reads as TGTGCCAGCGGACAGGGGAATTGGGCCGGGGAGCTGTTTTTT. Translation gives CASGQGNWAGELFF.